The 29 T cell receptor beta chains presented below share a single source sample, sequenced in a study of blood T cell repertoires in COVID-19. TCRdb's copy holds only in-frame clones and misses some; the assay was immunoSEQ multiplex PCR. The table lists some 370,000 clones, roughly 86% of them singletons, with 10% in the top ten. Sequencing was carried out using peripheral blood. The receptors derive from a woman in her thirties with COVID-19, enrolled during active disease.

The V gene is TRBV6-6, the J gene TRBJ1-3, with D hard to call. The germline CDR1 and CDR2 sequences are MNHNY and SVGAGI (reference sequence). The CDR3 has 15 residues. Between the trimmed V and J ends, which lost 6 bases and 0 bases, there was a span of 12 bases. CDR3 amino acids: CASSPGVNSGNTIYF. CDR3 coding DNA: TGTGCCAGCAGCCCCGGGGTCAACTCTGGAAACACCATATATTTT.

This chain links TRBV7-8 with TRBJ1-2; TRBD1 might be the D (5 bases). This CDR3 is built from 15 residues. Per the germline V gene, CDR1 is SGHVS and CDR2 is FQNEAQ. Trimming stripped 2 bases from V and 6 bases from J, with 16 bases between. Here the CDR3 DNA reads TGTGCCAGCAGCTTAACGGAGACAGAGTACCATGGCTACACCTTC. Amino acid sequence: CASSLTETEYHGYTF.

This chain uses TRBV15 with TRBJ2-7, with D possibly TRBD1 on 6 matching bases. V lost 1 base, J lost 3 bases, and 16 bases lay in between. This CDR3 has 16 amino acids. Germline V gives CDR1 LNHNV, CDR2 YYDKDF (reference sequence). The CDR3 reads CATSRVRPDSYYEQYF. DNA for the CDR3: TGTGCCACCAGCAGAGTCCGGCCGGACAGTTACTACGAGCAGTACTTC.

The J gene is TRBJ2-1, the V gene TRBV11-2; no clear D gene. The ends were cut back, 5 bases at V and 9 bases at J, with 11 bases in the middle. The CDR3 has 12 residues. Germline V gene lookup returns CDR1 SGHAT and CDR2 FQNNGV. The CDR3 sequence: CASSPISSEQFF. The CDR3 DNA is TGTGCCAGCAGCCCGATCTCGAGTGAGCAGTTCTTC.

As concerns this clone: This same CDR3 is encoded by further DNA sequences in the sample. V gene TRBV2 combines with J gene TRBJ2-6; 7 nucleotides match TRBD2. This CDR3 has 15 residues. V was pared by 4 bases and J by 4 bases, with 4 bases of the junction left unmatched. Germline CDR1 and CDR2: SNHLY and FYNNEI. Here the CDR3 reads CASSVGGSGANVLTF. The CDR3 DNA sequence: TGTGCCAGCAGTGTGGGGGGGAGCGGGGCCAACGTCCTGACTTTC.

The chain carries TRBV5-1 and TRBJ2-7; TRBD1 is a possible D gene (5 bases). The CDR3 spans 12 residues. V was cut by 5 bases and J by 4 bases, with 10 bases left in between. The V gene's germline CDR1 is SGHRS and CDR2 YFSETQ. CDR3 in DNA: TGCGCCAGCAGGCAGGGCGAGTACGAGCAGTACTTC. As protein: CASRQGEYEQYF.

J is TRBJ1-1 and V is TRBV6-5, with TRBD1 identical over 9 bases. The germline CDR1 and CDR2 sequences are MNHEY and SVGAGI. This CDR3 comprises 15 residues. After removal of 7 bases from V and 4 bases from J, the junction contained 10 bases not matched to a gene. CDR3 coding DNA: TGTGCCAGCACCTTCCTCCTACAGGGGGCCACTGAAGCTTTCTTT. Protein: CASTFLLQGATEAFF.

This clone was detected ten times or more. This chain uses TRBV6-4 with TRBJ2-1, with D unclear. V lost 4 bases to trimming and J lost 6 bases, with 10 bases between them. Germline V lookup: CDR1 MRHNA, CDR2 SNTAGT. The CDR3 totals 13 residues. This CDR3 is CASSVGPSNEQFF. The CDR3 DNA reads as TGTGCCAGCAGTGTGGGCCCGTCCAATGAGCAGTTCTTC.

V usage is TRBV5-1 and J usage is TRBJ1-3, with TRBD1 as a possible D gene (5 bases). The CDR3 extends over 14 amino acids. Trimming took 2 bases from V and 3 from J, leaving 9 bases between them. The germline gives CDR1 SGHRS, CDR2 YFSETQ. The CDR3 coding sequence is TGCGCCAGCAGCTTCGGGGGGAGTGGAAACACCATATATTTT. Protein product: CASSFGGSGNTIYF.

The chain employs TRBV5-1 and TRBJ1-5, with D possibly matching TRBD1 (6 bases). Germline-derived CDR1 and CDR2 are SGHRS and YFSETQ. Trimming removed 2 bases from V and 3 bases from J, with 9 bases in between. The CDR3 is 14 residues long. The DNA for the CDR3 is TGCGCCAGCAGCTTTACAGGGCTCAATCAGCCCCAGCATTTT. This sequence encodes CASSFTGLNQPQHF.

V gene TRBV9 combines with J gene TRBJ2-1, with TRBD2 identical over 11 bases. V lost 4 bases, J lost 9 bases, and 9 bases stayed unmatched. Germline V lookup: CDR1 SGDLS, CDR2 YYNGEE. This CDR3 has 15 residues. The CDR3 spells CASSPNSGRAFEQFF. The CDR3 DNA is TGTGCCAGCAGCCCCAATAGCGGGAGGGCATTTGAGCAGTTCTTC. Filled out from reference TRBV9 and TRBJ2-1, the complete variable domain reads DSGVTQTPKHLITATGQRVTLRCSPRSGDLSVYWYQQSLDQGLQFLIQYYNGEERAKGNILERFSAQQFPDLHSELNLSSLELGDSALYFCASSPNSGRAFEQFFGPGTRLTVL.

This chain joins TRBV5-8 and TRBJ1-6; 10 bases agree with TRBD1. The length of the CDR3 is 15 residues. Germline V gene lookup returns CDR1 SGHTS and CDR2 YDEGEE. The V and J ends lost 0 bases and 7 bases, in that order; junction bases with no gene match: 1. In nucleotides, the CDR3 is TGTGCCAGCAGCTTGGCGGACAGGGGGAATTCACCCCTCCACTTT. Translated: CASSLADRGNSPLHF.

The V gene is TRBV28, the J gene TRBJ2-1; 12 bases are shared with TRBD1. Germline values: CDR1 MDHEN, CDR2 SYDVKM. The CDR3 runs to 13 residues. Germline trimming cut 4 bases from V and 9 bases from J; bases unmatched to any gene: 1. The CDR3 DNA reads TGTGCCAGCAGTTGGGGACAGGGGGCTGAGCAGTTCTTC. It specifies CASSWGQGAEQFF.

This chain joins TRBV28 and TRBJ2-1, with 8 positions matching TRBD2. Germline CDR1 and CDR2: MDHEN and SYDVKM. The V gene end was trimmed by 5 bases and the J gene end by 8 bases; junction bases not matched to a gene: 14. The CDR3 contains 16 residues. The CDR3 here is CASSRSGGGRKDEQFF. In DNA form, the CDR3 reads TGTGCCAGCAGTAGGTCGGGGGGCGGGAGGAAGGATGAGCAGTTCTTC.

There are a few counts of this clone. This rearrangement joins TRBV9 to TRBJ2-5; 10 bases are a match to TRBD2. Germline values: CDR1 SGDLS, CDR2 YYNGEE. The CDR3 has 15 residues. J lost 5 bases, V lost 0 bases, and 4 bases had no gene match. The CDR3 nucleotides read TGTGCCAGCAGCGTAGGGAGCGGGAGGGGTGAGACCCAGTACTTC. This encodes CASSVGSGRGETQYF.

V is TRBV7-3 and J is TRBJ2-2; 12 bases fit TRBD2. The CDR3 runs to 16 residues. Germline V gene data show CDR1 as SGHTA and CDR2 as FQGTGA. J lost 5 bases, V lost 5 bases, and 6 bases had no gene match. The CDR3 DNA follows: TGTGCCAGCAGCACAGCTAGCGGGAGGGGTACCGGGGAGCTGTTTTTT. It yields the protein CASSTASGRGTGELFF.

V gene TRBV6-5 combines with J gene TRBJ2-3; no firm D call. The CDR3 extends over 11 amino acids. Germline loops: CDR1 MNHEY, CDR2 SVGAGI. The germline V and J ends were trimmed by 8 bases and 3 bases, with 6 bases remaining between them. CDR3 sequence reads: CASRWTDTQYF. The CDR3 DNA sequence: TGTGCCAGCCGGTGGACAGATACGCAGTATTTT.

This chain joins TRBV15 and TRBJ2-1, with D possibly being TRBD2 (6 bases). Trimming took off 4 bases at V and 6 bases at J, with 25 bases between the two ends. CDR1 LNHNV and CDR2 YYDKDF come from the germline V gene (reference sequence). The CDR3 is made up of 18 amino acids. CDR3 loop: CATSTSNLADPDLNEQFF. DNA of the CDR3: TGTGCCACCAGCACCTCAAATTTAGCGGATCCCGATCTCAATGAGCAGTTCTTC.

CDR3 sequence: CASKRVSGANVLTF. In DNA form, the CDR3 reads TGTGCCAGCAAGCGGGTGAGCGGGGCCAACGTCCTGACTTTC. J is TRBJ2-6 and V is TRBV3-1 (or the pseudogene TRBV3-2); weak D call: TRBD2 (6 bases). Trimming cost V 7 bases and J 4 bases, with 11 bases left between them. Per germline, CDR1 LGHDT and CDR2 YNNKEL (reference sequence). This CDR3 region has 14 residues.

A few counts support this clone. V usage is TRBV20-1 and J usage is TRBJ1-1; D ambiguous. V was shortened by 6 bases and J by 3 bases, with 8 bases between the two germline ends. This CDR3 is built from 11 residues. The germline CDR1 and CDR2 sequences are DFQATT and SNEGSKA (reference sequence). CDR3: CSAPLDTEAFF. CDR3 sequence (DNA): TGCAGTGCCCCATTAGACACTGAAGCTTTCTTT.

The chain has TRBV5-1 and TRBJ2-7, with TRBD2 matching over 9 bases. The V and J ends lost 0 bases and 2 bases, in that order; junction bases with no gene match: 0. CDR3 length: 14 residues. CDR1 is SGHRS, CDR2 YFSETQ, per germline. CDR3 loop: CASSLVAGAYEQYF. CDR3 DNA: TGCGCCAGCAGCTTGGTAGCGGGAGCCTACGAGCAGTACTTC. The full variable domain, with the rest looked up from reference TRBV5-1 and TRBJ2-7, is KAGVTQTPRYLIKTRGQQVTLSCSPISGHRSVSWYQQTPGQGLQFLFEYFSETQRNKGNFPGRFSGRQFSNSRSEMNVSTLELGDSALYLCASSLVAGAYEQYFGPGTRLTVT.

This chain links TRBV18 with TRBJ2-1, with TRBD2 identical over 9 bases. This CDR3 region has 15 residues. After removal of 3 bases from V and 8 bases from J, the junction contained 8 bases not matched to a gene. Germline assignment: CDR1 KGHSH and CDR2 LQKENI. Here the CDR3 DNA reads TGTGCCAGCTCACCGGTCGCGGGAGGGCCCGATGAGCAGTTCTTC. This sequence encodes CASSPVAGGPDEQFF.

The CDR3 loop reads CASSLALRGDNQPQHF. CDR3 DNA: TGTGCCAGCAGCTTAGCATTGCGGGGGGACAATCAGCCCCAGCATTTT. This chain links TRBV7-8 with TRBJ1-5, with TRBD1 as a possible D gene (5 bases). Germline loops: CDR1 SGHVS, CDR2 FQNEAQ. This CDR3 has 16 residues. V was trimmed by 0 bases and J by 3 bases, leaving 12 bases between them. The variable domain in full, with the rest retrieved from reference TRBV7-8 and TRBJ1-5, is GAGVSQSPRYKVAKRGQDVALRCDPISGHVSLFWYQQALGQGPEFLTYFQNEAQLDKSGLPSDRFFAERPEGSVSTLKIQRTQQEDSAVYLCASSLALRGDNQPQHFGDGTRLSIL.

The chain is built from TRBV29-1 and TRBJ2-7; D is possibly TRBD2 (6 bases). Per the germline V gene, CDR1 is SQVTM and CDR2 is ANQGSEA. CDR3 size: 14 residues. Trimming took 3 bases from V and 0 from J, leaving 12 bases between them. In DNA, the CDR3 is TGCAGCGTTGATAGGGCGGGAAGCTCCTACGAGCAGTACTTC. Translating gives CSVDRAGSSYEQYF.

The chain carries TRBV5-5 and TRBJ2-3; no definite D call. Germline CDR1 is SGHKS and CDR2 is YYEKEE (reference sequence). The length of the CDR3 is 14 residues. V was trimmed by 0 bases and J by 2 bases, leaving 7 bases between them. The CDR3 spells CASSLEQLTDTQYF. For the CDR3, the DNA is TGTGCCAGCAGCTTGGAACAGCTCACAGATACGCAGTATTTT.

V is TRBV10-3 and J is TRBJ2-4; the match to TRBD1 covers 10 bases. Germline values: CDR1 ENHRY, CDR2 SYGVKD. V trimming: 6 bases; J trimming: 8 bases; junction bases outside the gene matches: 7. The CDR3 sequence is 14 residues long. CDR3 coding DNA: TGTGCCATCAGCCAGACAGGGGGCTTGGACATTCAGTACTTC. The encoded protein is CAISQTGGLDIQYF.

The chain carries TRBV19 and TRBJ1-2; 9 bases match TRBD1. Germline V gene sequence: CDR1 LNHDA, CDR2 SQIVND (reference sequence). V was clipped by 8 bases and J by 4 bases; unmatched bases: 5. This CDR3 has 13 amino acids. The chain's CDR3 is CASETGGVYGYTF. The CDR3 bases are TGTGCCAGTGAGACAGGGGGTGTCTATGGCTACACCTTC.

The chain uses TRBV6-1 and TRBJ1-5; the D gene is possibly TRBD1 (6 bases). Trimming took off 1 base at V and 3 bases at J, with 16 bases between the two ends. CDR3 length equals 17 residues. The germline V gene encodes CDR1 MNHNS and CDR2 SASEGT. The chain's CDR3 is CASSEGTGWKNNQPQHF. The CDR3 coding sequence is TGTGCCAGCAGTGAAGGTACAGGGTGGAAGAACAATCAGCCCCAGCATTTT.

This rearrangement joins TRBV4-3 to TRBJ1-5; D uncertain. This CDR3 has 22 residues. The V end was cut by 3 bases, the J end by 3 bases, with 33 bases between. The V gene's germline CDR1 is LGHNA and CDR2 YSLEER. The CDR3 reads CASSHFGRNDQKTFLDNQPQHF. CDR3 nucleotide sequence: TGCGCCAGCAGCCACTTCGGAAGGAACGACCAAAAGACATTTTTAGACAATCAGCCCCAGCATTTT.